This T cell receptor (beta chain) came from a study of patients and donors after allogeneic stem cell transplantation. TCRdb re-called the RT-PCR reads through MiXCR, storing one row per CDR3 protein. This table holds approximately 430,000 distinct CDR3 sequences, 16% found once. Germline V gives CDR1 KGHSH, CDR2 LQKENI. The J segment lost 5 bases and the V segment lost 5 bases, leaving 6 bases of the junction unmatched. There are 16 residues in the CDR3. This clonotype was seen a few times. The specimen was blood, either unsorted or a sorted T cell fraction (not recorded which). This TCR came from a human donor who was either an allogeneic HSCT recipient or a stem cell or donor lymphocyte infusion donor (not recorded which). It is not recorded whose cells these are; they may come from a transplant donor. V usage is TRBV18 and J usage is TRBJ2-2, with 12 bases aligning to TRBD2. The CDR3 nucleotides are TGTGCCAGCTCAGGACTAGCGGGAACCCCAACCGGGGAGCTGTTTTTT. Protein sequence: CASSGLAGTPTGELFF.